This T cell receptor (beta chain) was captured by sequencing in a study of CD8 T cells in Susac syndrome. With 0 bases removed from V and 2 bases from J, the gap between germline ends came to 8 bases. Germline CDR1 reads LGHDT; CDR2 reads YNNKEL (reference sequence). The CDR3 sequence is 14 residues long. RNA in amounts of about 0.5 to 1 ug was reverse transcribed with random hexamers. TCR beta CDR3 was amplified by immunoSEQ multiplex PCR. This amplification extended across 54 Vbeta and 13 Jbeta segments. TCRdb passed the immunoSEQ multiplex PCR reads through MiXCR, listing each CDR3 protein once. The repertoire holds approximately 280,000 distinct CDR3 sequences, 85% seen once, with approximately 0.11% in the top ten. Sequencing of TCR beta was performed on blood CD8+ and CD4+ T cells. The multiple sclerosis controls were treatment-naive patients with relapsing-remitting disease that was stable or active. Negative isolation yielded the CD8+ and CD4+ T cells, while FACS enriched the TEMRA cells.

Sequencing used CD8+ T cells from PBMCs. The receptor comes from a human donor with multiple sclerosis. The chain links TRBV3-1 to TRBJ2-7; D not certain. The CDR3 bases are TGTGCCAGCAGCCAAGATCTAACCCCCTACGAGCAGTACTTC. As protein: CASSQDLTPYEQYF.